This T cell receptor (beta chain) was recorded in a study of T cells in Graves' hyperthyroidism and ophthalmopathy. TCR beta CDR3 region amplification was performed from RNA transcripts. The TCR CDR3 was amplified in a first-round RT-PCR using the HTBI primer set. TCRdb redid the calling of the multiplex PCR reads with MiXCR, one entry per CDR3 protein. The repertoire holds under 400,000 distinct CDR3 sequences, with over 10% as singletons. V lost 6 bases and J lost 0, with 5 bases in between. Germline CDR1 MNHNS, CDR2 SASEGT. The CDR3 is 13 amino acids. A few counts support this clonotype. Sequencing was carried out using blood. V gene TRBV6-1 combines with J gene TRBJ1-4; no clear D gene. The TCR originated in a young woman with Graves' hyperthyroidism. CDR3 bases: TGTGCCAGCAGAAGAGCAACTAATGAAAAACTGTTTTTT. The encoded protein is CASRRATNEKLFF.